What follows are 31 T cell receptor beta chains derived from one specimen sequenced in a study of blood T cell repertoires in COVID-19 (dated by TCRdb to 2018 to 2021). Libraries came from the immunoSEQ multiplex PCR assay. TCRdb carries this immuneACCESS record with in-frame sequences only. Its versions omit some clonotypes, under half of them owing to an unresolved V gene in the studies checked, with the rest unexplained. The sample table contains approximately 93,000 clones; only one count was recorded for roughly 88% of them. Of the sample, 25% to 30% falls within the top ten clones. Source material: peripheral blood. The receptor set was obtained from a man aged 50-59 years with active or convalescent COVID-19.

The chain is built from TRBV30 and TRBJ1-1; 10 bases map to TRBD1. Per germline, CDR1 GTSNPN and CDR2 SVGIG (reference sequence). The CDR3 is 14 residues long. V lost 3 bases, J lost 6 bases, and 7 bases stayed unmatched. In DNA form, the CDR3 reads TGTGCCTGGAGCCTATCCGGACAGGGGGCTGAAGCTTTCTTT. Its protein product is CAWSLSGQGAEAFF.

The CDR3 reads CASSKAPRDRGQNFTGELFF. The CDR3 DNA is TGTGCCAGCAGCAAAGCCCCGAGGGACAGGGGGCAGAATTTCACCGGGGAGCTGTTTTTT. The V call is TRBV21-1, the J call TRBJ2-2; the table gives TRBD1 as D, unverified against the DNA. TRBV21-1 is given as a pseudogene. The CDR3 runs 20 residues.

This chain links TRBV2 with TRBJ2-7; TRBD1 matches 9 bases. This CDR3 region has 14 residues. V lost 6 bases and J lost 5; bases outside the gene matches: 8. Germline V gene lookup returns CDR1 SNHLY and CDR2 FYNNEI. CDR3 sequence (DNA): TGTGCCAGCAGATCCGGGACAGGGTTCAACGAGCAGTACTTC. Translation gives CASRSGTGFNEQYF.

The rearrangement uses TRBV20-1 and TRBJ1-2; possibly TRBD1 for D (5 bases). CDR1 and CDR2 from the germline V gene are DFQATT and SNEGSKA (reference sequence). The CDR3 totals 11 residues. V was trimmed by 5 bases and J by 3 bases, leaving 7 bases between them. CDR3 residues: CSALTDYGYTF. The CDR3 DNA reads TGCAGTGCTTTGACAGACTATGGCTACACCTTC.

This chain uses TRBV3-1 (or the pseudogene TRBV3-2) with TRBJ2-2; 7 bases agree with TRBD2. The CDR3 runs to 16 residues. CDR1 is LGHDT and CDR2 is YNNKEL in the germline V gene (reference sequence). Losses at the gene ends were 5 bases for V and 2 bases for J; bases not matched to a gene: 8. The CDR3 region has the DNA TGTGCCAGCAGCACCCGAGTAGCGGGCAACACCGGGGAGCTGTTTTTT. Its protein is CASSTRVAGNTGELFF.

The V gene is TRBV7-2, the J gene TRBJ2-3, with 8 bases fitting TRBD2. The ends lost 2 bases at V and 0 bases at J; junction bases unmatched: 1. The CDR3 runs to 15 residues. Germline values: CDR1 SGHTA, CDR2 FQGNSA. CDR3 DNA sequence: TGTGCCAGCAGCTTACGGGAGGGGAGCACAGATACGCAGTATTTT. Encoded protein: CASSLREGSTDTQYF.

In DNA form, the CDR3 reads TGTGCCAGCTCGCCTGGGACAGGGGGCGCATCCGGGGAGCTGTTTTTT. Translating gives CASSPGTGGASGELFF. The chain couples TRBV18 to TRBJ2-2, with 12 bases fitting TRBD1. V gave up 6 bases and J gave up 6 bases; unmatched junction bases: 8. The germline gives CDR1 KGHSH, CDR2 LQKENI. The CDR3 has 16 residues.

This clone was found many times. The V gene is TRBV3-1 (or the pseudogene TRBV3-2), the J gene TRBJ1-1, with 11 nucleotides matching TRBD1. Unmatched junction bases numbered 7, after V lost 1 base and J lost 0 bases. This CDR3 comprises 18 residues. CDR1 is LGHDT and CDR2 is YNNKEL in the germline V gene (reference sequence). The CDR3 is CASSQAGTGGLLNTEAFF. In DNA form, the CDR3 reads TGTGCCAGCAGCCAAGCAGGGACAGGGGGACTTTTGAACACTGAAGCTTTCTTT.

This clone was counted between two and nine times. The chain joins TRBV19 to TRBJ1-3, with a possible D match to TRBD1 (6 bases). V shed 4 bases and J shed 4 bases, with 11 bases lying between them. This CDR3 has 14 residues. Germline V gene data show CDR1 as LNHDA and CDR2 as SQIVND (reference sequence). The CDR3 nucleotides read TGTGCCAGTAGTACTACAGGGAGAGGAAACACCATATATTTT. Its protein product is CASSTTGRGNTIYF.

V gene TRBV5-1 combines with J gene TRBJ2-2, with a tentative D call TRBD2 (5 bases). The CDR3 consists of 14 residues. V lost 2 bases, J lost 6 bases, and 11 bases lay in between. CDR1 is SGHRS, CDR2 YFSETQ, per germline. The CDR3 DNA follows: TGCGCCAGCAGCTTCGAGGGTGCCCCCGGGGAGCTGTTTTTT. Its protein product is CASSFEGAPGELFF.

The J gene is TRBJ2-2, the V gene TRBV19; 9 nucleotides line up with TRBD1. The CDR3 is 17 amino acids. Germline assignment: CDR1 LNHDA and CDR2 SQIVND (reference sequence). The trim removed 4 bases at V and 2 bases at J, leaving 8 bases unmatched. The CDR3 protein is CASSKGQGFANTGELFF. The DNA for the CDR3 is TGTGCCAGTAGTAAGGGACAGGGATTCGCTAACACCGGGGAGCTGTTTTTT.

This sequence joins TRBV5-1 and TRBJ2-5; TRBD2 is a possible D gene (6 bases). V dropped 5 bases and J dropped 5 bases, with 19 bases sitting between them. CDR1 SGHRS and CDR2 YFSETQ come from the germline V gene. The CDR3 has 15 amino acids. Here the CDR3 reads CASSQPGLIPETQYF. In DNA, the CDR3 is TGCGCCAGCAGTCAGCCGGGACTCATTCCGGAGACCCAGTACTTC. Complete variable domain (other parts from reference TRBV5-1 and TRBJ2-5): KAGVTQTPRYLIKTRGQQVTLSCSPISGHRSVSWYQQTPGQGLQFLFEYFSETQRNKGNFPGRFSGRQFSNSRSEMNVSTLELGDSALYLCASSQPGLIPETQYFGPGTRLLVL.

The chain has TRBV5-1 and TRBJ2-7; a weak D match, TRBD1 (6 bases). Germline values: CDR1 SGHRS, CDR2 YFSETQ. Trimming pared 4 bases from V and 2 bases from J, leaving 19 bases between. The CDR3 length is 16 residues. This chain's CDR3 is CASSPATTGTTYEQYF. As DNA, the CDR3 is TGCGCCAGCAGCCCCGCGACGACAGGAACTACCTACGAGCAGTACTTC.

The chain couples TRBV30 to TRBJ2-7; D call uncertain. Trimming took off 0 bases at V and 2 bases at J, with 11 bases between the two ends. The germline gives CDR1 GTSNPN, CDR2 SVGIG (reference sequence). The CDR3 totals 14 residues. Here the CDR3 DNA reads TGTGCCTGGAGTGTATCCGCAGGTCCCTACGAGCAGTACTTC. Encoded protein: CAWSVSAGPYEQYF. Looking up the rest from reference TRBV30 and TRBJ2-7 gives the full variable domain: SQTIHQWPATLVQPVGSPLSLECTVEGTSNPNLYWYRQAAGRGLQLLFYSVGIGQISSEVPQNLSASRPQDRQFILSSKKLLLSDSGFYLCAWSVSAGPYEQYFGPGTRLTVT.

The CDR3 loop reads CASSKPGQGGEQYF. DNA for the CDR3: TGTGCCAGCAGCAAACCGGGACAGGGAGGCGAGCAGTACTTC. The rearrangement uses TRBV25-1 and TRBJ2-7; TRBD1 matches 9 bases. Germline V gene data show CDR1 as MGHDK and CDR2 as SYGVNS. The CDR3 consists of 14 residues. V was pared by 6 bases and J by 6 bases, with 9 bases of the junction left unmatched.

A single count supports this clone. The V gene is TRBV9, the J gene TRBJ1-2; D is unresolved. CDR1 is SGDLS, CDR2 YYNGEE, per germline. This CDR3 has 15 amino acids. Trimming pared 4 bases from V and 3 bases from J, leaving 16 bases between. CDR3 coding DNA: TGTGCCAGCAGCCCCAAAGAGGGCTTGTACTATGGCTACACCTTC. Protein sequence: CASSPKEGLYYGYTF. The whole variable domain, filled in from reference TRBV9 and TRBJ1-2, reads DSGVTQTPKHLITATGQRVTLRCSPRSGDLSVYWYQQSLDQGLQFLIQYYNGEERAKGNILERFSAQQFPDLHSELNLSSLELGDSALYFCASSPKEGLYYGYTFGSGTRLTVV.

The V call is TRBV5-1, the J call TRBJ1-2, with 9 nucleotides matching TRBD1. Looked up from germline, CDR1 is SGHRS and CDR2 is YFSETQ. The CDR3 runs 15 residues. The V gene end was trimmed by 0 bases and the J gene end by 4 bases; junction bases not matched to a gene: 4. CDR3 in DNA: TGCGCCAGCAGCTTGGGGGGACAGGGCAGCTATGGCTACACCTTC. Translation: CASSLGGQGSYGYTF.

This chain connects TRBV28 to TRBJ1-5, with TRBD1 identical over 9 bases. The ends lost 5 bases at V and 2 bases at J; junction bases unmatched: 4. CDR1 MDHEN and CDR2 SYDVKM come from the germline V gene. The CDR3 extends over 15 amino acids. In DNA form, the CDR3 reads TGTGCCAGCAGTCACAGGGGGCGCGGCAATCAGCCCCAGCATTTT. This sequence encodes CASSHRGRGNQPQHF.

The rearrangement links TRBV5-5 to TRBJ1-1; no clear D gene. The CDR3 has 14 amino acids. The V end lost 4 bases, the J end lost 0 bases, and 10 bases lay between the germline ends. Germline loops: CDR1 SGHKS, CDR2 YYEKEE (reference sequence). CDR3 protein: CASSRLTMNTEAFF. CDR3 coding DNA: TGTGCCAGCAGCCGACTTACAATGAACACTGAAGCTTTCTTT.

V gene TRBV14 combines with J gene TRBJ2-7, with a weak D call TRBD1 (7 bases). Per the germline V gene, CDR1 is SGHDN and CDR2 is FVKESK. Trimming cost V 4 bases and J 5 bases, with 15 bases left between them. The CDR3 totals 14 residues. This chain's CDR3 is CASSLYTGEDEQYF. The CDR3 DNA reads as TGTGCCAGCAGCCTTTATACAGGGGAGGACGAGCAGTACTTC.

The chain recombines TRBV5-4 with TRBJ2-5, with 7 bases that match TRBD1. V shed 4 bases and J 3 bases; nucleotides not matched to a gene: 6. CDR3 length: 14 residues. The germline CDR1 and CDR2 sequences are SGHNT and YYREEE (reference sequence). The CDR3 loop reads CASSPNDREETQYF. The CDR3 DNA sequence: TGTGCCAGCAGCCCGAACGACAGGGAAGAGACCCAGTACTTC. Looking up the rest from reference TRBV5-4 and TRBJ2-5 gives the full variable domain: ETGVTQSPTHLIKTRGQQVTLRCSSQSGHNTVSWYQQALGQGPQFIFQYYREEENGRGNFPPRFSGLQFPNYSSELNVNALELDDSALYLCASSPNDREETQYFGPGTRLLVL.

This rearrangement joins TRBV5-6 to TRBJ2-1; 7 bases are a match to TRBD2. The V segment lost 2 bases and the J segment 12 bases; nucleotides outside the gene matches: 5. Germline V CDR1 and CDR2: SGHDT, YYEEEE. The CDR3 contains 12 residues. The CDR3 region is CASSFRGGGQFF. The CDR3, as DNA: TGTGCCAGCAGCTTTAGGGGCGGGGGGCAGTTCTTC.

This chain joins TRBV29-1 and TRBJ1-1, with TRBD1 as a possible D gene (5 bases). V lost 5 bases to trimming and J lost 6 bases, with 13 bases between them. The CDR3 has 12 amino acids. Germline assignment: CDR1 SQVTM and CDR2 ANQGSEA. The CDR3, as DNA: TGCAGCGTTTTCAGGGTTAGGGCTGAAGCTTTCTTT. Protein: CSVFRVRAEAFF.

The chain recombines TRBV3-1 (or the pseudogene TRBV3-2) with TRBJ1-1; maybe TRBD1 (6 bases). This CDR3 has 13 residues. Between the trimmed V and J ends, which lost 7 bases and 5 bases, there was a span of 14 bases. CDR1 LGHDT and CDR2 YNNKEL come from the germline V gene (reference sequence). The CDR3 spells CASKYGQLTEAFF. DNA of the CDR3: TGTGCCAGCAAGTACGGACAGTTGACTGAAGCTTTCTTT.

The chain combines TRBV19 with TRBJ1-2; D unresolved. The germline V gene encodes CDR1 LNHDA and CDR2 SQIVND (reference sequence). V gave up 3 bases and J gave up 5 bases, with 10 bases separating them. CDR3 length: 13 amino acids. CDR3 sequence (DNA): TGTGCCAGTAGTATCACAGAGACATATGGCTACACCTTC. Its translation: CASSITETYGYTF.

There are a few counts of this clone. V and J are TRBV19 and TRBJ2-1; D perhaps matches TRBD1 (5 bases). The CDR3 covers 13 residues. V dropped 3 bases and J dropped 6 bases, with 9 bases sitting between them. CDR1 is LNHDA, CDR2 SQIVND, per germline (reference sequence). The CDR3 region is CASSMWQGNEQFF. The CDR3 DNA reads as TGTGCCAGTAGTATGTGGCAGGGCAATGAGCAGTTCTTC.

The chain combines TRBV30 with TRBJ2-7; D call uncertain. Germline CDR1 reads GTSNPN; CDR2 reads SVGIG (reference sequence). The CDR3 is 11 amino acids. Trimming stripped 1 base from V and 2 bases from J, with 3 bases between. CDR3 protein: CAWSGTYEQYF. The CDR3 DNA follows: TGTGCCTGGAGTGGTACCTACGAGCAGTACTTC.

The rearrangement uses TRBV14 and TRBJ2-7; TRBD1 agrees at 9 bases. Germline-derived CDR1 and CDR2 are SGHDN and FVKESK. Germline trimming cut 4 bases from V and 6 bases from J; bases unmatched to any gene: 7. The CDR3 contains 14 residues. The CDR3, as DNA: TGTGCCAGCAGCCTGGGACAGGGCTCGCGCGAGCAGTACTTC. Its protein product is CASSLGQGSREQYF. The complete variable domain, with remaining parts taken from reference TRBV14 and TRBJ2-7, reads EAGVTQFPSHSVIEKGQTVTLRCDPISGHDNLYWYRRVMGKEIKFLLHFVKESKQDESGMPNNRFLAERTGGTYSTLKVQPAELEDSGVYFCASSLGQGSREQYFGPGTRLTVT.

V gene TRBV10-3 combines with J gene TRBJ2-7; 13 bases are a match to TRBD2. CDR1 ENHRY and CDR2 SYGVKD come from the germline V gene. The CDR3 has 13 amino acids. V shed 6 bases and J 4 bases; nucleotides not matched to a gene: 0. CDR3 region: CAIRLAGGYEQYF. CDR3 nucleotides: TGTGCCATCAGACTAGCGGGAGGGTACGAGCAGTACTTC.

CDR3 in amino acids: CSASSGQVRNTQYF. CDR3 nucleotide sequence: TGCAGTGCTAGTTCGGGACAAGTACGGAATACGCAGTATTTT. V and J are TRBV20-1 and TRBJ2-3, with D perhaps matching TRBD1 (6 bases). Per the germline V gene, CDR1 is DFQATT and CDR2 is SNEGSKA (reference sequence). The V gene lost 3 bases and the J gene lost 7 bases, with 17 bases spanning the gap. The CDR3 runs to 14 residues.

This clone was observed once. The chain links TRBV11-2 to TRBJ2-7, with unresolved D. V lost 3 bases, J lost 3 bases, and 15 bases lay in between. CDR1 is SGHAT and CDR2 is FQNNGV in the germline V gene. This CDR3 comprises 15 residues. The CDR3 DNA reads as TGTGCCAGCAGCTTCTACGACAATTTCAACTACGAGCAGTACTTC. It is translated as CASSFYDNFNYEQYF.